The next 27 T cell receptor delta chains were all read from a single sample in a study of γδ T cells in repeated Plasmodium falciparum infection. With CATT, TCRdb re-called clones from the multiplex PCR reads. The data contain tens of thousands of delta-chain clones, roughly 1.6% of them singletons. Bulk repertoires came from Vgamma9/Vdelta2+ or Vdelta2-negative gammadelta T cells flow-sorted from PBMC. Material for sequencing was gamma-delta T cells from blood. The receptors come from a pool of human donors (malaria-infected and uninfected, not separated).

By share, this clone ranks as medium-sized. Within the sample, other DNA sequences also encode this same CDR3. The chain joins TRDV1 to TRDJ1; TRDD3 aligns across 9 bases. V dropped 1 base and J dropped 0; count of bases not matched to a gene: 45. The CDR3 spans 30 residues. Germline V gene data show CDR1 as TSWWSYY and CDR2 as QGS. CDR3 region: CALGEPPSGRTVNWGTPGASRSSYTDKLIF. CDR3 coding DNA: TGTGCTCTTGGGGAACCTCCTTCCGGTCGGACTGTGAACTGGGGGACACCTGGGGCATCACGGAGTTCGTACACCGATAAACTCATCTTT.

About this clone: A far larger clone lies a single base away; this is likely a read error. The sample has other DNA sequences that encode this CDR3 too. The V call is TRDV1, the J call TRDJ1, with 9 bases identical to TRDD3. Looked up from germline, CDR1 is TSWWSYY and CDR2 is QGS. V lost 1 base to trimming and J lost 2 bases; unmatched junction nucleotides: 23. The CDR3 contains 22 residues. The chain's CDR3 is CALGEPSGGYMFVLGDTDKLIF. The CDR3 nucleotides are TGTGCTCTTGGGGAACCCTCGGGCGGCTACATGTTCGTGCTGGGGGATACCGATAAACTCATCTTT.

The sample holds a few counts of this clone. This DNA's translation differs at residue 15 from TCRdb's protein, which comes from a much larger clone; a read error is likely, and the protein shown is translated from the DNA. The gene calls are TRDV1 and TRDJ1; D is possibly TRDD3 (5 bases). TCRdb leaves out the J gene; it was filled in here by matching the DNA to germline. Germline V gene sequence: CDR1 TSWWSYY, CDR2 QGS. The V end lost 0 bases, the J end lost 7 bases, and 27 bases lay between the germline ends. This CDR3 spans 19 amino acids. The CDR3 reads CALGELPSLTRYWPRKLIF. The CDR3 region has the DNA TGTGCTCTTGGGGAACTGCCCTCCCTAACCCGCTACTGGCCCCGTAAACTCATCTTT.

About this clone itself: The protein held in TCRdb is that of a much larger clone and does not match this DNA's translation at residue 11, likely because of a read error; the protein shown is translated from the DNA. V usage is TRDV1 and J usage is TRDJ1; 12 nucleotides match TRDD3. CDR1 TSWWSYY and CDR2 QGS come from the germline V gene. The CDR3 has 25 residues. With V trimmed by 3 bases and J by 0 bases, 29 bases remained unmatched. The CDR3 DNA reads TGTGCTCTTGGGGATACCCACGGGAGGAACCACTGGGGGATACCCCCATCCTTGTACACCGATAAACTCATCTTT. Amino acids: CALGDTHGRNHWGIPPSLYTDKLIF.

This clone was found many times. For the CDR3, the DNA is TGTGCTCTTGGGGGAGCCCTGTATCGGGCATTGGGGGATACGCGCAATGGACCCACCGATAAACTCATCTTT. It is translated as CALGGALYRALGDTRNGPTDKLIF. V usage is TRDV1 and J usage is TRDJ1; 11 nucleotides line up with TRDD3. The J gene, not given by TCRdb, was assigned here from a germline match of the nucleotide sequence. CDR1 and CDR2 from the germline V gene are TSWWSYY and QGS. The CDR3 spans 24 residues. Trimming took 4 bases from V and 1 from J; bases not matched to a gene: 29.

This clone was recorded many times. This may come from a read error, since a much larger clone is one base off. The sample has other DNA sequences that encode this CDR3 too. CDR3 residues: CALGERITYIGGSPNKLIF. The CDR3 nucleotides are TGTGCTCTTGGGGAAAGAATTACCTACATTGGGGGATCTCCGAATAAACTCATCTTT. The V and J genes are TRDV1 and TRDJ1; TRDD3 agrees at 8 bases. V lost 2 bases and J lost 6; bases outside the gene matches: 20. This CDR3 region has 19 residues. The V gene's germline CDR1 is TSWWSYY and CDR2 QGS.

This clone was counted only a few times. TCRdb pairs this DNA with a much larger clone's protein that differs at residue 8, likely a read error; the protein shown was translated from the DNA. V gene TRDV1 combines with J gene TRDJ1; TRDD3 aligns across 10 bases. TCRdb records no J gene; here it was assigned by comparing the DNA to germline. V gave up 2 bases and J gave up 8 bases; unmatched junction bases: 23. The germline CDR1 and CDR2 sequences are TSWWSYY and QGS. The CDR3 length is 20 residues. Written as DNA, the CDR3 is TGTGCTCTTGGGGAAAATTCCCGCGGCCTTCTCCTGTGGGGGATACAGAAACTCATCTTT. It codes for CALGENSRGLLLWGIQKLIF.

This clone was counted only a few times. TCRdb has a much larger clone's protein, which differs at residue 12 from the translation of this DNA, likely because of a read error; what is shown is the protein translated from the DNA. This sequence joins TRDV1 and TRDJ1; D assignment may be TRDD2 or TRDD3 (6 bases each). Trimming took off 2 bases at V and 7 bases at J, with 26 bases between the two ends. Looked up from germline, CDR1 is TSWWSYY and CDR2 is QGS. The length of the CDR3 is 18 residues. The CDR3: CALGEAFFLDGGGGKLIF. CDR3 nucleotides: TGTGCTCTTGGGGAAGCCTTCTTCCTCGACGGGGGAGGGGGTAAACTCATCTTT.

In this sample, this clone turned up many times. The V call is TRDV1, the J call TRDJ1; TRDD3 matches at 13 bases. CDR3 length equals 18 residues. The germline gives CDR1 TSWWSYY, CDR2 QGS. V shed 5 bases, J shed 8 bases, and the junction held 17 bases outside the gene matches. CDR3 sequence reads: CALGKTHPNTGGYGKLIF. The CDR3 coding sequence is TGTGCTCTTGGGAAAACCCATCCTAATACTGGGGGATACGGGAAACTCATCTTT.

Details on this clone: A far larger clone is one nucleotide away, so this likely arose from a read error. Other DNA sequences of this sample code for an identical CDR3. This chain links TRDV2 with TRDJ1, with 12 bases aligning to TRDD3. TCRdb offers no J gene call, so here the DNA was matched to germline to obtain one. The CDR3 totals 19 residues. The germline gives CDR1 GEAIGNYY, CDR2 EKD. CDR3 amino acids: CACDFLLGDTPPYTDKLIF. The CDR3 region has the DNA TGTGCCTGTGACTTTCTACTGGGGGATACCCCTCCCTACACCGACAAACTCATCTTT.

For this clone: A far larger clone is just one base off, so this is likely a read error. This CDR3 is also generated by other DNA sequences in the sample. Called V gene: TRDV1; the J gene was not called; the table's D gene call, TRDD3, was not cross checked with the DNA. The CDR3 is 20 residues long. Germline CDR1 TSWWSYY, CDR2 QGS. CDR3 DNA sequence: TGTGCTCTTGGGGAACGGTTTAGGTACTGGGGGATACGGTTTCCCGATAAGCTCATCTTT. The encoded protein is CALGERFRYWGIRFPDKLIF.

Points on this clone: The translation of this DNA and the TCRdb protein of a much larger clone differ at residue 16, probably owing to a read error; the protein shown here is translated from the DNA. The rearrangement uses TRDV1 and TRDJ1; D uncertain. The J gene, not given by TCRdb, was assigned here from a germline match of the nucleotide sequence. Germline V CDR1 and CDR2: TSWWSYY, QGS. CDR3 length equals 19 residues. CDR3 DNA sequence: TGTGCTCTTGGGGACAATAAATTTCGCTGTTCCCCGTACACCGATAGACTCATCTTT. Encoded protein: CALGDNKFRCSPYTDRLIF.

In its sample, this clone was seen a few times. TCRdb records a much larger clone's protein for this DNA, with a difference at residue 16 that likely arises from a read error; the protein given is the translation of the DNA. The chain employs TRDV1 and TRDJ1; 12 bases line up with TRDD3. Germline lookup yields CDR1 TSWWSYY and CDR2 QGS. This CDR3 contains 17 residues. DNA of the CDR3: TGTGCTCTTGGGGACGACCACTGGGGGATACTCACCGATAAACTCACCTTT. This gives the protein CALGDDHWGILTDKLTF.

With regard to this clone: A much larger clone differs from this one at a single base, so this may be a read error. V is TRDV1 and J is TRDJ1, with 7 bases lining up with TRDD2. Assignment of the J gene here rests on matching the DNA to germline, because TCRdb gives none. Germline V gives CDR1 TSWWSYY, CDR2 QGS. V shed 4 bases, J shed 2 bases, and the junction held 16 bases outside the gene matches. The CDR3 length is 18 residues. CDR3 bases: TGTGCTCTTGGGGTAAAATTCCTACGTTCGGAGCTTACCGATAAACTCATCTTT. Its translation: CALGVKFLRSELTDKLIF.

As to this clone: TCRdb shows a much larger clone's protein in place of this DNA's translation, and the two differ at residue 13, likely through a read error; the protein shown is translated from the DNA. The chain uses TRDV1 and TRDJ1, with 8 nucleotides matching TRDD3. The germline V gene encodes CDR1 TSWWSYY and CDR2 QGS. The CDR3 is 18 amino acids. Losses at the gene ends were 2 bases for V and 3 bases for J; bases not matched to a gene: 14. CDR3 in amino acids: CALGETKGYVLDPDKLIF. The CDR3 DNA follows: TGTGCTCTTGGGGAAACAAAGGGATACGTTCTTGACCCCGATAAACTCATCTTT.

A few counts support this clone. The protein that TCRdb holds for this DNA derives from a much larger clone and differs from the translated DNA at residue 8, which likely indicates a read error; the protein shown here is translated from the DNA. The rearrangement links TRDV1 to TRDJ1, with 13 nucleotides matching TRDD3. This CDR3 contains 21 residues. The germline V gene has CDR1 TSWWSYY and CDR2 QGS. J was trimmed by 1 base and V by 1 base; bases with no gene match: 15. CDR3 region: CALGERIHVNWGIRATDKLIF. The DNA for the CDR3 is TGTGCTCTTGGGGAACGCATCCACGTTAACTGGGGGATACGTGCCACCGATAAACTCATCTTT.

A word on this clone: The TCRdb record carries a much larger clone's protein, which differs from this DNA's translation at residue 11; a read error is the likely cause, and the protein listed here is the DNA translation. The rearrangement uses TRDV1 and TRDJ1, with 7 bases fitting TRDD3. The J gene is not listed in TCRdb, so it was assigned here from a DNA match to germline. CDR1 TSWWSYY and CDR2 QGS come from the germline V gene. There are 16 residues in the CDR3. Losses at the gene ends were 0 bases for V and 9 bases for J; bases not matched to a gene: 13. CDR3 sequence: CALGELVPWGRRELIF. CDR3 DNA: TGTGCTCTTGGGGAACTAGTACCGTGGGGGAGACGGGAACTCATCTTT.

A remark on this clone: A far larger clone is just one base off, so this is likely a read error. Other DNA sequences from this sample encode an identical CDR3 as well. The chain joins TRDV1 to TRDJ1; weak D call: TRDD3 (10 bases). TCRdb does not report a J gene; here it was assigned by matching the DNA to germline references. The ends were cut back, 1 base at V and 1 base at J, with 40 bases in the middle. The CDR3 runs 25 residues. Germline values: CDR1 TSWWSYY, CDR2 QGS. The CDR3 spells CALGEPGLPTRFWGIGGGVTDKLIF. Here the CDR3 DNA reads TGTGCTCTTGGGGAACCAGGCCTTCCTACGAGGTTCTGGGGGATAGGCGGTGGGGTCACCGATAAACTCATCTTT.

This clone was seen a handful of times. The protein given by TCRdb reflects a much larger clone and differs at residue 11 from this DNA's translation, likely from a read error; the protein shown is the DNA's translation. The chain uses TRDV1 and TRDJ1; D possibly corresponds to TRDD2 (5 bases). The CDR3 contains 19 residues. The germline V and J ends were trimmed by 1 base and 0 bases, with 21 bases remaining between them. The germline gives CDR1 TSWWSYY, CDR2 QGS. DNA of the CDR3: TGTGCTCTTGGGGAACGGTTCCTGGCGACGGAGACCCACACCGATAAACTCATCTTT. Residues: CALGERFLATETHTDKLIF.

About this clone: The protein given by TCRdb reflects a much larger clone and differs at residue 13 from this DNA's translation, likely from a read error; the protein shown is the DNA's translation. J is TRDJ1 and V is TRDV1, with TRDD3 matching 12 bases. This CDR3 is 20 amino acids long. J lost 1 base, V lost 0 bases, and 12 bases had no gene match. The germline CDR1 and CDR2 sequences are TSWWSYY and QGS. The CDR3 loop reads CALGELTPTGGYRATDKLIF. CDR3 DNA sequence: TGTGCTCTTGGGGAACTTACCCCTACTGGGGGATACAGGGCCACCGATAAACTCATCTTT.

This clone was seen repeatedly, ten times or more. A read error likely explains why the TCRdb protein, taken from a much larger clone, differs from this DNA's translation at residue 10; the protein shown is translated from the DNA. The chain joins TRDV1 to TRDJ1; D call uncertain. Looked up from germline, CDR1 is TSWWSYY and CDR2 is QGS. This CDR3 has 23 residues. V was cut by 2 bases and J by 10 bases, with 44 bases left in between. The CDR3, as DNA: TGTGCTCTTGGGGAAAACCATAGCTCCTGTCGGTCGACGAGCGCTCTTTCGGCCGGACGACTCATCTTT. This translates into CALGENHSSCRSTSALSAGRLIF.

In this sample, this clone turned up a few times. TCRdb assigns this DNA the protein of a much larger clone, which departs from its translation at residue 12; this likely reflects a read error, and the protein shown comes from translating the DNA. The chain couples TRDV1 to TRDJ1; D may be TRDD2 (5 bases). Germline matching of the DNA provided the J gene here, since TCRdb leaves it blank. The CDR3 extends over 16 amino acids. Trimming pared 4 bases from V and 7 bases from J, leaving 22 bases between. Germline assignment: CDR1 TSWWSYY and CDR2 QGS. The CDR3 DNA sequence: TGTGCTCTTGGGGGACCGGGCGGGAACTTCCCCCGTAAACTCATCTTT. Translation: CALGGPGGNFPRKLIF.

Remarks on this clone: TCRdb's protein, taken from a much larger clone, differs from this DNA's translation at residue 11, likely owing to a read error; the protein displayed comes from the DNA. No J gene was named, though the V gene is TRDV2; TRDD3 is the table's D call, not checked against the DNA. CDR1 and CDR2 (germline): GEAIGNYY, EKD. The CDR3 runs 15 residues. The CDR3 reads CACDIWGIQGTSLIF. DNA for the CDR3: TGTGCCTGTGACATATGGGGGATACAGGGTACCAGTCTCATCTTT.

This clone came up many times. The rearrangement uses TRDV1 and TRDJ1, with 8 nucleotides matching TRDD3. With 2 bases clipped from V and 1 base from J, the junction kept 24 bases outside the gene matches. The CDR3 runs 22 residues. Per the germline V gene, CDR1 is TSWWSYY and CDR2 is QGS. CDR3 DNA sequence: TGTGCTCTTGGGGAAAAAAATTATGGCTCCCTCGTTACTGGGGGGTGCACCGATAAACTCATCTTT. Translating gives CALGEKNYGSLVTGGCTDKLIF.

This clone was seen a handful of times. Only one base separates this from a far larger clonotype, so it likely reflects a read error. Other DNA sequences in the same sample also yield this CDR3. The chain recombines TRDV1 with TRDJ1; TRDD3 is a possible D gene (9 bases). Since TCRdb gives no J gene, matching the DNA to germline was used here to assign it. Germline V lookup: CDR1 TSWWSYY, CDR2 QGS. The CDR3 covers 22 residues. The CDR3 coding sequence is TGTGCCCTTGGGGAATTTACGCGTCTTCCTACTTATTGGGGGATAACAGGCGATAAACTCATCTTT. This sequence encodes CALGEFTRLPTYWGITGDKLIF.

The sample holds a few counts of this clone. The protein TCRdb gives is from a much larger clone and does not agree with this DNA's translation at residue 16, likely a read error; the protein shown here comes from the DNA. The rearrangement links TRDV1 to TRDJ1; 8 nucleotides line up with TRDD3. The J gene, left out of TCRdb, was set here by checking the DNA against germline. J gave up 0 bases and V 0 bases, and 21 bases lay outside the gene matches. The CDR3 consists of 22 residues. Looked up from germline, CDR1 is TSWWSYY and CDR2 is QGS. The CDR3 DNA sequence: TGTGCTCTTGGGGAACTAAGACTGACCTTCTGGGGGAAAACTAGCCACACCGATAAACTCATCTTT. Protein: CALGELRLTFWGKTSHTDKLIF.

In its sample, this clone was seen a few times. It is likely a read error: a sequence one base away is far more abundant. Other nucleotide sequences from this sample produce the same CDR3. This sequence joins TRDV1 and TRDJ1; TRDD3 aligns across 7 bases. Assignment of the J gene here rests on matching the DNA to germline, because TCRdb gives none. In germline, CDR1 is TSWWSYY, CDR2 QGS. CDR3 size: 19 residues. CDR3 sequence reads: CALGDSHRSGYVYTDKLIF. The CDR3 DNA reads TGTGCTCTTGGGGACTCCCATCGAAGTGGATACGTATACACTGATAAACTCATCTTT.